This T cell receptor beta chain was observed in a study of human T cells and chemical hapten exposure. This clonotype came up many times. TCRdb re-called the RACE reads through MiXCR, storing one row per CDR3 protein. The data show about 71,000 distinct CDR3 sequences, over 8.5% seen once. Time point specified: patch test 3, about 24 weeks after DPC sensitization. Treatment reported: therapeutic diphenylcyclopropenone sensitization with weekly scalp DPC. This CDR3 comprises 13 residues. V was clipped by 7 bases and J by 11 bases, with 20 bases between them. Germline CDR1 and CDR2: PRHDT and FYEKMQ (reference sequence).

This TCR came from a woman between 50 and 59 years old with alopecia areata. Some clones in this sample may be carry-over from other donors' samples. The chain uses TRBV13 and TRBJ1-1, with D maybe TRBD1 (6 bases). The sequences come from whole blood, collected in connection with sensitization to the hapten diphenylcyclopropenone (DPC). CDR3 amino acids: CASILRGGASAFF. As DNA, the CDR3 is TGTGCCAGCATCCTTCGGGGGGGCGCATCCGCTTTCTTT.